This T cell receptor beta chain appears in the sequencing data of a study of blood T cell repertoires in COVID-19. Study as a whole: Researchers got acute and convalescent COVID-19 samples from the United States, Italy and Spain. Sources were T cells, B-cell-depleted T cells, or PBMCs; the material itself was cDNA or gDNA.

Authors' processing steps: Nucleated cell counts were estimated from reference gene primer amplification. TCRdb's table, derived via immunoSEQ multiplex PCR, lists solely in-frame clones and lacks some. The V and J calls and clone size were taken over from that table, and D and trimming were inferred from the DNA. The table shows roughly 160,000 clones, with about 88% occurring only once. Material: peripheral blood. The TCR comes from a man aged 50 to 60 who had recovered from COVID-19.

This CDR3 is CASSEVAGGPGEQFF. In DNA, the CDR3 is TGCGCCAGCAGTGAGGTCGCGGGGGGGCCGGGGGAGCAGTTCTTC. The chain carries TRBV10-1 and TRBJ2-1, with 9 bases identical to TRBD2. J lost 10 bases, V lost 2 bases, and 9 bases had no gene match. This CDR3 is built from 15 residues. The germline gives CDR1 WNHNN, CDR2 SYGVQD (reference sequence).